This T cell receptor beta chain was recovered during a study of T cell responses to AZD1222 COVID-19 vaccine. As regards this clone: Its cognate antigen is unknown.

Some clones are missing from TCRdb's copy, which holds only in-frame ones; the method was immunoSEQ multiplex PCR. The sample consists of roughly 95,000 clones, around nine tenths of them appearing once. Broader study findings: Repertoires in all cases were sampled only once the peak T cell response had passed. Of spike-specific TCRs, nearly half reportedly target regions left unmutated in variants.

The CDR3 length is 15 residues. Germline values: CDR1 SGHRS, CDR2 YFSETQ. Trimming removed 3 bases at V and 7 bases at J, with 17 bases between. This TCR derives from an adult who received the AZD1222 COVID-19 vaccine. Here the sequenced sample was peripheral blood, taken 28 days after the second AZD1222 dose. The chain recombines TRBV5-1 with TRBJ2-1, with D hard to call. In DNA, the CDR3 is TGCGCCAGCAGCTCAACTTACCTGTTTGGGAATGAGCAGTTCTTC. Amino acids: CASSSTYLFGNEQFF. The variable domain in full, with the rest retrieved from reference TRBV5-1 and TRBJ2-1, is KAGVTQTPRYLIKTRGQQVTLSCSPISGHRSVSWYQQTPGQGLQFLFEYFSETQRNKGNFPGRFSGRQFSNSRSEMNVSTLELGDSALYLCASSSTYLFGNEQFFGPGTRLTVL.